Described below is a single T cell receptor beta chain sequence and its context. Its antigen is undetermined. This entry is derived from a study of CD8 T cells in ankylosing spondylitis. Overall study findings and caveats: Made up of under ten highly homologous variants, a TCR beta motif appeared characteristic of ankylosing spondylitis blood. From matched ankylosing spondylitis synovial fluid, disease-linked clones were reportedly recovered at significantly enriched levels.

V was trimmed by 2 bases and J by 0 bases, leaving 20 bases between them. Germline V gives CDR1 SGHAT, CDR2 FQDESV (reference sequence). This CDR3 contains 18 residues. In making TCR beta libraries, quantitative 5'-RACE with molecular barcodes was used. In TCRdb, the 5' RACE reads were re-called with MiXCR into one record per CDR3 protein. The profile covers about 160,000 distinct CDR3 sequences, with roughly 18% appearing a single time and over 7% taken by the ten largest. Input material: blood, either unsorted or a sorted T cell fraction (not recorded which). The source of this sequence is a male donor with ankylosing spondylitis or in good health (not recorded which). The chain joins TRBV11-1 to TRBJ2-7; no reliable D call. CDR3 loop: CASSLYGVDWVDSYEQYF. For the CDR3, the DNA is TGTGCCAGCAGCTTATATGGAGTCGACTGGGTAGACTCCTACGAGCAGTACTTC.